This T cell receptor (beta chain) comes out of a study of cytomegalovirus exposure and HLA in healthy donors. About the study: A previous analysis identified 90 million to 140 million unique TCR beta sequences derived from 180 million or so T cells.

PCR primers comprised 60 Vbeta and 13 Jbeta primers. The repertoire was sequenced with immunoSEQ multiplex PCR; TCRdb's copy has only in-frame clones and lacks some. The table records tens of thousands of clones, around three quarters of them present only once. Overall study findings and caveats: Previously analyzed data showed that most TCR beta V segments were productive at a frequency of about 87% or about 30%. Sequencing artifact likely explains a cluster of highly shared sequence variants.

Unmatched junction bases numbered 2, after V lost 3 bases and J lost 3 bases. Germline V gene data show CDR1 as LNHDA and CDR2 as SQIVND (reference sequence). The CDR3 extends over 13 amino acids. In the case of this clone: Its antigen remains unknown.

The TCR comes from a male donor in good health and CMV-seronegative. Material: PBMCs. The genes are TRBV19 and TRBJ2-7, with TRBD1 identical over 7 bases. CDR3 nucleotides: TGTGCCAGTAGTATCCGACAGGGCTACGAGCAGTACTTC. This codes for CASSIRQGYEQYF. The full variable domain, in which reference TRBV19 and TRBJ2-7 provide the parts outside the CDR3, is DGGITQSPKYLFRKEGQNVTLSCEQNLNHDAMYWYRQDPGQGLRLIYYSQIVNDFQKGDIAEGYSVSREKKESFPLTVTSAQKNPTAFYLCASSIRQGYEQYFGPGTRLTVT.